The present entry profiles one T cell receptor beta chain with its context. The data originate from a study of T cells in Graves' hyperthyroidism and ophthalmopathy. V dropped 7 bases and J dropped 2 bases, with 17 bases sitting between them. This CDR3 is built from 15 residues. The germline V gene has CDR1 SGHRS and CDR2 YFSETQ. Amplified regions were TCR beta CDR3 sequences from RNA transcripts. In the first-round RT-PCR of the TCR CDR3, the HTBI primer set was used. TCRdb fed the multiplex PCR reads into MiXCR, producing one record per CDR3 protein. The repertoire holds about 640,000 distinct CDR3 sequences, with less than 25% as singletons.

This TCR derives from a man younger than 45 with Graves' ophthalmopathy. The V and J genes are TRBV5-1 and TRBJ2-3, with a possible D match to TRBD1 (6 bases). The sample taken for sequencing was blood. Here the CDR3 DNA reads TGCGCCAGCGCGAACGGCGGACAGATCACAGATACGCAGTATTTT. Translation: CASANGGQITDTQYF.